Presented here are 3 T cell receptor beta chains from one specimen sequenced in a study of T cell responses to AZD1222 COVID-19 vaccine. Data came from immunoSEQ multiplex PCR; TCRdb stores just in-frame clones and leaves some out. The sample holds 80,000 to 95,000 clones; 89% are singletons and the top ten take approximately 3%. Material: peripheral blood, obtained on day 0 of MenACWY control vaccination. The receptors derive from an adult in good health.

The V gene is TRBV12-5, the J gene TRBJ2-3, with D perhaps given as TRBD1 or TRBD2 (5 bases each). Germline CDR1 reads LGHNT; CDR2 reads FRNRAP. The germline V and J ends were trimmed by 1 base and 2 bases, with 10 bases remaining between them. The CDR3 runs to 15 residues. In DNA form, the CDR3 reads TGTGCTAGTGGTTTGGGACAGACTACCACAGATACGCAGTATTTT. This encodes CASGLGQTTTDTQYF.

The gene calls are TRBV28 and TRBJ1-1; 8 bases fit TRBD1. Germline-derived CDR1 and CDR2 are MDHEN and SYDVKM. This CDR3 has 14 residues. Trimming cost V 3 bases and J 8 bases; bases outside gene matches: 8. In DNA, the CDR3 is TGTGCCAGCAGTTTCATGGGACAGGAAAGAGAAGCTTTCTTT. Its protein is CASSFMGQEREAFF.

The DNA of the CDR3 is TGTGCCAGCAGTGAATCAGGGACAGGGGGAAACACCATATATTTT. Protein: CASSESGTGGNTIYF. The V gene is TRBV25-1, the J gene TRBJ1-3; 9 nucleotides match TRBD1. The CDR3 is 15 amino acids. The germline CDR1 and CDR2 sequences are MGHDK and SYGVNS. Trimming took 1 base from V and 4 from J; bases not matched to a gene: 2.